The 32 T cell receptor beta chains given below trace back to one sample, sequenced in a study of identical twins. Via MiXCR, TCRdb re-called the 5' RACE reads, giving one row per CDR3 protein. The table lists over 550,000 distinct CDR3 sequences, roughly 7.1% of them singletons. These data also featured in a second study, about yellow fever vaccine responses in identical twins.

Input material: PBMCs. Receptor source: a woman younger than 35 in good health.

The rearrangement joins TRBV6-5 to TRBJ2-1; the match to TRBD2 covers 9 bases. The ends lost 2 bases at V and 12 bases at J; junction bases unmatched: 8. This CDR3 has 14 residues. Germline V gives CDR1 MNHEY, CDR2 SVGAGI. The CDR3 DNA reads TGTGCCAGCAGTTACGGCGGGGGGGCCTATGTGCAGTTCTTC. This codes for CASSYGGGAYVQFF.

The chain has TRBV7-9 and TRBJ2-1, with D possibly called TRBD1 or TRBD2 (5 bases each). There are 12 residues in the CDR3. V gave up 5 bases and J gave up 9 bases, with 11 bases separating them. Germline assignment: CDR1 SEHNR and CDR2 FQNEAQ (reference sequence). The CDR3 sequence is CASSGGGREQFF. DNA for the CDR3: TGTGCCAGCAGCGGGGGTGGTCGTGAGCAGTTCTTC.

In this sample, this clonotype turned up a few times. The genes are TRBV28 and TRBJ2-7, with no clear D. The CDR3 totals 11 residues. Trimming pared 5 bases from V and 4 bases from J, leaving 6 bases between. Germline lookup yields CDR1 MDHEN and CDR2 SYDVKM. The CDR3 DNA reads as TGTGCCAGCAGTGCCCTATACGAGCAGTACTTC. Its translation: CASSALYEQYF. Full variable domain (outside the CDR3, taken from reference TRBV28 and TRBJ2-7): DVKVTQSSRYLVKRTGEKVFLECVQDMDHENMFWYRQDPGLGLRLIYFSYDVKMKEKGDIPEGYSVSREKKERFSLILESASTNQTSMYLCASSALYEQYFGPGTRLTVT.

The J gene is TRBJ1-1, the V gene TRBV3-1, with 7 bases identical to TRBD1. The ends lost 5 bases at V and 4 bases at J; junction bases unmatched: 4. CDR1 is LGHDT, CDR2 YNNKEL, per germline (reference sequence). This CDR3 spans 13 amino acids. The CDR3 DNA sequence: TGTGCCAGCAGCGTACAGGGGCTCACTGAAGCTTTCTTT. The encoded protein is CASSVQGLTEAFF.

This clonotype has a handful of counts. V usage is TRBV15 and J usage is TRBJ2-1; 11 bases map to TRBD2. From germline, CDR1 is LNHNV and CDR2 YYDKDF (reference sequence). Unmatched junction bases numbered 11, after V lost 1 base and J lost 0 bases. The CDR3 loop spans 20 amino acids. The CDR3 DNA sequence: TGTGCCACCAGCAGAGGTACTTTAGCGGGGGGGACCAACTCCTACAATGAGCAGTTCTTC. Translation gives CATSRGTLAGGTNSYNEQFF.

This clonotype was recorded many times. Written as DNA, the CDR3 is TGTGCCAGCAGTGAGATCCCCGGCGGGAGCACAGATACGCAGTATTTT. It yields the protein CASSEIPGGSTDTQYF. The gene calls are TRBV2 and TRBJ2-3; tentative D call: TRBD2 (5 bases). V lost 3 bases, J lost 0 bases, and 13 bases lay in between. CDR1 and CDR2 (germline): SNHLY, FYNNEI. The CDR3 runs 16 residues.

This chain links TRBV7-9 with TRBJ2-7, with 8 bases that match TRBD1. This CDR3 is 14 amino acids long. Unmatched junction bases numbered 5, after V lost 5 bases and J lost 2 bases. In germline, CDR1 is SEHNR, CDR2 FQNEAQ (reference sequence). The CDR3 DNA reads TGTGCCAGCAGCAATCCGGGACAGGCCTACGAGCAGTACTTC. Its protein product is CASSNPGQAYEQYF.

This clonotype was counted many times. This CDR3 is CASTGGGWNTEAFF. The CDR3 coding sequence is TGTGCCAGCACCGGAGGGGGTTGGAACACTGAAGCTTTCTTT. The chain has TRBV28 and TRBJ1-1, with D possibly matching TRBD1 (6 bases). V was pared by 7 bases and J by 1 base, with 13 bases between. Germline V gene lookup returns CDR1 MDHEN and CDR2 SYDVKM. The length of the CDR3 is 14 residues.

In this sample, this clonotype turned up many times. Here the CDR3 reads CASSQGGGANTEAFF. Written as DNA, the CDR3 is TGCGCCAGCAGCCAGGGTGGGGGGGCGAACACTGAAGCTTTCTTT. The chain links TRBV5-1 to TRBJ1-1; tentatively, D is TRBD1 (6 bases). The CDR3 extends over 15 amino acids. Between the trimmed V and J ends, which lost 4 bases and 1 base, there was a span of 14 bases. CDR1 and CDR2 from the germline V gene are SGHRS and YFSETQ. Together with reference TRBV5-1 and TRBJ1-1, the CDR3 gives the full variable domain: KAGVTQTPRYLIKTRGQQVTLSCSPISGHRSVSWYQQTPGQGLQFLFEYFSETQRNKGNFPGRFSGRQFSNSRSEMNVSTLELGDSALYLCASSQGGGANTEAFFGQGTRLTVV.

This clonotype was found a few times. The DNA for the CDR3 is TGTGCCAGCAGTGAACTTGGGACTAGGTCCGATGAGCAGTTCTTC. Translation gives CASSELGTRSDEQFF. J is TRBJ2-1 and V is TRBV6-1; the match to TRBD2 covers 8 bases. J lost 8 bases, V lost 2 bases, and 8 bases had no gene match. CDR1 MNHNS and CDR2 SASEGT come from the germline V gene. The CDR3 spans 15 residues.

The chain has TRBV5-6 and TRBJ2-7, with 9 bases aligning to TRBD1. In germline, CDR1 is SGHDT, CDR2 YYEEEE. The CDR3 has 16 amino acids. The V gene end was trimmed by 4 bases and the J gene end by 3 bases; junction bases not matched to a gene: 11. The CDR3 here is CASSPRDRDIYYEQYF. In DNA, the CDR3 is TGTGCCAGCAGCCCTCGGGACAGGGACATATACTACGAGCAGTACTTC.

This clonotype was detected many times. The chain has TRBV29-1 and TRBJ1-4; 12 bases map to TRBD1. The junction had 7 bases not matched to a gene; V was cut back by 7 bases and J by 7 bases. CDR1 is SQVTM and CDR2 is ANQGSEA in the germline V gene. The CDR3 loop spans 14 amino acids. CDR3 DNA: TGCAGCGGGGGACAGGGGGCCAGGCCTGAAAAACTGTTTTTT. This codes for CSGGQGARPEKLFF.

This clonotype came up a few times. The chain has TRBV28 and TRBJ1-5; D is possibly TRBD1 (5 bases). Germline V gene sequence: CDR1 MDHEN, CDR2 SYDVKM. Trimming took off 11 bases at V and 7 bases at J, with 12 bases between the two ends. The CDR3 totals 11 residues. This chain's CDR3 is CACGRGQPQHF. As DNA, the CDR3 is TGTGCCTGTGGGAGGGGACAGCCCCAGCATTTT.

In this sample, this clonotype turned up a few times. The V gene is TRBV19, the J gene TRBJ2-1, with D possibly TRBD1 on 6 matching bases. The CDR3 spans 14 residues. Germline lookup yields CDR1 LNHDA and CDR2 SQIVND (reference sequence). Trimming stripped 4 bases from V and 10 bases from J, with 17 bases between. CDR3 nucleotides: TGTGCCAGTAGTAGCGGACAGAGGTTTGGCGAGCAGTTCTTC. It encodes CASSSGQRFGEQFF.

This clonotype was seen more than once but under ten times. The V gene is TRBV4-1, the J gene TRBJ1-1; D uncertain. From germline, CDR1 is MGHRA and CDR2 YSYEKL. Trimming shortened V by 0 bases and J by 8 bases, and 7 bases separated the two germline ends. This CDR3 contains 12 residues. The CDR3 sequence is CASSQDGSEAFF. CDR3 coding DNA: TGCGCCAGCAGCCAAGATGGCAGCGAAGCTTTCTTT.

There are a few counts of this clonotype. The chain couples TRBV5-5 to TRBJ1-6; 7 bases fit TRBD1. Looked up from germline, CDR1 is SGHKS and CDR2 is YYEKEE (reference sequence). The CDR3 consists of 16 residues. V shed 4 bases and J 7 bases; nucleotides not matched to a gene: 11. The CDR3 is CASSPWSGGQNSPLHF. In nucleotides, the CDR3 is TGTGCCAGCAGCCCTTGGTCAGGGGGTCAAAATTCACCCCTCCACTTT.

This clonotype has more than one count but fewer than ten. The chain employs TRBV20-1 and TRBJ2-5, with D tentatively TRBD1 (6 bases). The CDR3 loop spans 12 amino acids. The V gene lost 2 bases and the J gene lost 5 bases, with 9 bases spanning the gap. The germline V gene has CDR1 DFQATT and CDR2 SNEGSKA (reference sequence). CDR3 DNA sequence: TGCAGTGCTAGAAAGGGGGAGGAGACCCAGTACTTC. Translation: CSARKGEETQYF.

This chain uses TRBV3-1 with TRBJ2-5; D possibly corresponds to TRBD2 (5 bases). The CDR3 is 12 residues long. V was cut by 4 bases and J by 10 bases, with 13 bases left in between. Germline lookup yields CDR1 LGHDT and CDR2 YNNKEL (reference sequence). CDR3 DNA: TGTGCCAGCAGCCCATCACTAGGGAACCAGTACTTC. It specifies CASSPSLGNQYF.

This chain uses TRBV27 with TRBJ2-1; D is possibly TRBD1 (6 bases). Looked up from germline, CDR1 is MNHEY and CDR2 is SMNVEV (reference sequence). Trimming cost V 2 bases and J 9 bases, with 14 bases left between them. The CDR3 runs to 14 residues. This CDR3 is CASSLGVGAGEQFF. The CDR3 nucleotides read TGTGCCAGCAGTTTAGGGGTGGGGGCAGGTGAGCAGTTCTTC.

At least ten counts were recorded for this clonotype. The chain joins TRBV29-1 to TRBJ2-1; 11 nucleotides line up with TRBD2. This CDR3 region has 18 residues. V shed 4 bases and J 1 base; nucleotides not matched to a gene: 12. CDR1 is SQVTM and CDR2 is ANQGSEA in the germline V gene. CDR3 nucleotide sequence: TGCAGCGTTGTTGGGGAAGGGGTAGCGGGAGGGTCCTACAATGAGCAGTTCTTC. It yields the protein CSVVGEGVAGGSYNEQFF.

V and J are TRBV12-3 or TRBV12-4 and TRBJ2-4; TRBD1 matches at 7 bases. This CDR3 comprises 14 residues. Trimming took 6 bases from V and 8 from J; bases not matched to a gene: 10. The CDR3 DNA is TGTGCCAGCAGAGTTACAGGGGTTGGGGACATTCAGTACTTC. The encoded protein is CASRVTGVGDIQYF.

This clonotype was picked up many times. J is TRBJ2-3 and V is TRBV6-2 or TRBV6-3; D not resolved. The ends were cut back, 3 bases at V and 14 bases at J, with 21 bases in the middle. The CDR3 contains 14 residues. Germline V gene lookup returns CDR1 MNHEY and CDR2 SVGEGT. CDR3 loop: CASSYQQTIPLPYF. The DNA for the CDR3 is TGTGCCAGCAGTTATCAGCAGACGATACCTTTGCCGTATTTT.

This chain uses TRBV29-1 with TRBJ2-2; D remains ambiguous. The germline V gene has CDR1 SQVTM and CDR2 ANQGSEA. The ends were cut back, 2 bases at V and 4 bases at J, with 8 bases in the middle. The CDR3 has 13 residues. CDR3 residues: CSVERISTGELFF. CDR3 DNA: TGCAGCGTTGAAAGGATTTCCACCGGGGAGCTGTTTTTT.

This clonotype appeared many times. The chain combines TRBV29-1 with TRBJ2-5, with TRBD1 matching over 10 bases. The V and J ends lost 7 bases and 5 bases, in that order; junction bases with no gene match: 7. CDR1 is SQVTM and CDR2 is ANQGSEA in the germline V gene. The CDR3 sequence is 13 residues long. CDR3 in DNA: TGCAGCGCCTGGACAGGGGGAGAGGAGACCCAGTACTTC. Translated, it gives CSAWTGGEETQYF.

This clonotype was observed at least ten times. The gene calls are TRBV7-9 and TRBJ1-1; 9 bases agree with TRBD1. CDR1 SEHNR and CDR2 FQNEAQ come from the germline V gene (reference sequence). The ends lost 1 base at V and 1 base at J; junction bases unmatched: 4. The CDR3 is made up of 16 amino acids. The CDR3 loop reads CASSLGGQGTNTEAFF. For the CDR3, the DNA is TGTGCCAGCAGCTTAGGCGGACAGGGGACGAACACTGAAGCTTTCTTT.

This clonotype was detected a few times. The chain links TRBV6-1 to TRBJ2-5; D is perhaps TRBD1 or TRBD2 (5 bases each). The CDR3 loop spans 13 amino acids. The germline V and J ends were trimmed by 4 bases and 4 bases, with 10 bases remaining between them. Germline V gene data show CDR1 as MNHNS and CDR2 as SASEGT. CDR3 loop: CASSVWDGETQYF. CDR3 nucleotide sequence: TGTGCCAGCAGTGTATGGGACGGAGAGACCCAGTACTTC.

This clonotype was detected only a few times. V and J are TRBV20-1 and TRBJ2-7; no clear D. The CDR3 extends over 11 amino acids. The germline CDR1 and CDR2 sequences are DFQATT and SNEGSKA (reference sequence). V dropped 5 bases and J dropped 4 bases, with 9 bases sitting between them. Here the CDR3 reads CSAPYLYEQYV. CDR3 bases: TGCAGTGCTCCCTACCTATACGAGCAGTACGTC.

The sample holds many counts of this clonotype. The chain's CDR3 is CASSPHRGNTEAFF. Written as DNA, the CDR3 is TGTGCCAGCAGCCCCCACCGGGGGAACACTGAAGCTTTCTTT. The gene calls are TRBV3-1 and TRBJ1-1, with unresolved D. The CDR3 is 14 amino acids. V was shortened by 4 bases and J by 1 base, with 10 bases between the two germline ends. The germline CDR1 and CDR2 sequences are LGHDT and YNNKEL (reference sequence).

This rearrangement joins TRBV6-1 to TRBJ1-5; no clear D. CDR3 length equals 12 residues. Trimming stripped 1 base from V and 6 bases from J, with 4 bases between. CDR1 is MNHNS, CDR2 SASEGT, per germline. CDR3 in amino acids: CASSEVSQPQHF. CDR3 DNA: TGTGCCAGCAGTGAAGTAAGTCAGCCCCAGCATTTT.

This clonotype appeared a few times. CDR3 sequence (DNA): TGCGCCAGCAGCTCCCCGGGACTAGCGGGTGGTGAGCAGTTCTTC. Its protein is CASSSPGLAGGEQFF. J is TRBJ2-1 and V is TRBV5-1, with TRBD2 identical over 12 bases. The ends lost 3 bases at V and 9 bases at J; junction bases unmatched: 7. The CDR3 runs 15 residues. Looked up from germline, CDR1 is SGHRS and CDR2 is YFSETQ.

This chain links TRBV2 with TRBJ2-7, with unresolved D. The V gene's germline CDR1 is SNHLY and CDR2 FYNNEI. The CDR3 is made up of 14 amino acids. Deletions cut 1 base from V and 0 bases from J, with 7 bases between. Here the CDR3 DNA reads TGTGCCAGCAGTGAAGTTAGGAGCTCCTACGAGCAGTACGTC. Translated: CASSEVRSSYEQYV.

This clonotype was picked up many times. The CDR3 DNA follows: TGCAGTGCTAGAGCAGAGGGGGCTGGTGGCTACACCTTC. As protein: CSARAEGAGGYTF. The chain is built from TRBV20-1 and TRBJ1-2, with TRBD1 matching over 7 bases. CDR3 length: 13 amino acids. J lost 7 bases, V lost 1 base, and 6 bases had no gene match. The V gene's germline CDR1 is DFQATT and CDR2 SNEGSKA (reference sequence).